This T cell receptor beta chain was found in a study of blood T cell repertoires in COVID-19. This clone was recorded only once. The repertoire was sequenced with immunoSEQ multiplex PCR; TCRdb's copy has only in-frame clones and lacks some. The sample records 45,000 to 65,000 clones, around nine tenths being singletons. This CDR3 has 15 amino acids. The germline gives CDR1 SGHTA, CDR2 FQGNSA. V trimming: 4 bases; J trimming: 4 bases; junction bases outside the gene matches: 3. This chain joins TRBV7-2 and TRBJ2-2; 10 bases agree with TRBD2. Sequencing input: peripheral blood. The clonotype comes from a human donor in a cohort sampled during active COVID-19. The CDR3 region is CASSSSGRLTGELFF. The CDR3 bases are TGTGCCAGCAGCTCTAGCGGGAGACTCACCGGGGAGCTGTTTTTT. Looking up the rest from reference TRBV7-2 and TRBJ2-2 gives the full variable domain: GAGVSQSPSNKVTEKGKDVELRCDPISGHTALYWYRQSLGQGLEFLIYFQGNSAPDKSGLPSDRFSAERTGGSVSTLTIQRTQQEDSAVYLCASSSSGRLTGELFFGEGSRLTVL.